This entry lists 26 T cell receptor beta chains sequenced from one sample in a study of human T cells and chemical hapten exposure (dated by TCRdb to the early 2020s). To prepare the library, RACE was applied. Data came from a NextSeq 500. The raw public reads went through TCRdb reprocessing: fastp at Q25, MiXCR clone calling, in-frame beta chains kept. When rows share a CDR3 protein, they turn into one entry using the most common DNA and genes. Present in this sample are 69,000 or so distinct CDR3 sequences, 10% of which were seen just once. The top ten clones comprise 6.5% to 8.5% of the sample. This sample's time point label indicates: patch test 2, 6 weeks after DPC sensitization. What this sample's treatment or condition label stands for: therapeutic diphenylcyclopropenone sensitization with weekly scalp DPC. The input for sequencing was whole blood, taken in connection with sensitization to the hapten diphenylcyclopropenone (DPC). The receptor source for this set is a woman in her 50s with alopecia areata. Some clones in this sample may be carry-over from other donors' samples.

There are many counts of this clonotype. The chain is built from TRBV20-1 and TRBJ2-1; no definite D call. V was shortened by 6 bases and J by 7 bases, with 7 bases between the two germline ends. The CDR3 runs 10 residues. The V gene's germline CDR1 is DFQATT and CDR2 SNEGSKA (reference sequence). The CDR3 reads CSATLNEQFF. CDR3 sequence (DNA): TGCAGTGCCACCCTGAATGAGCAGTTCTTC.

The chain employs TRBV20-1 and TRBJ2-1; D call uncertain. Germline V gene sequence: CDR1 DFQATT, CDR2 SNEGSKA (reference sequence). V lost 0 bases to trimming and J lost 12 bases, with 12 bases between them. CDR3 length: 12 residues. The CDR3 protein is CSARDVSRRQFF. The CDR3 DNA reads TGCAGTGCTAGAGATGTGAGCAGACGGCAGTTCTTC.

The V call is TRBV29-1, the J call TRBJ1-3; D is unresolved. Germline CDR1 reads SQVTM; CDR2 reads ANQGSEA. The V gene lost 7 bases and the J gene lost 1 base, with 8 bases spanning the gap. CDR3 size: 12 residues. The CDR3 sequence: CSARVSGNTIYF. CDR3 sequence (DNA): TGCAGCGCACGGGTTTCTGGAAACACCATATATTTT.

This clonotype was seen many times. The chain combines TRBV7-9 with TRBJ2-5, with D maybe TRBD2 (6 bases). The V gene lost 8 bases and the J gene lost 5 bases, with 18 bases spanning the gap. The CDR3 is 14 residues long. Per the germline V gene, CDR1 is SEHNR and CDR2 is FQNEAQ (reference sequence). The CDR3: CASRMGGLSETQYF. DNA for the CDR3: TGTGCCAGCCGGATGGGAGGCCTGTCCGAGACCCAGTACTTC.

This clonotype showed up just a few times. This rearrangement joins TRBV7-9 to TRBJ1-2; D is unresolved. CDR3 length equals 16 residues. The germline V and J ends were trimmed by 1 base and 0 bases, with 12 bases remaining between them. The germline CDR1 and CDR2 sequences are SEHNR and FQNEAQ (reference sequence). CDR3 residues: CASSLGSQSTNYGYTF. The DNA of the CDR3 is TGTGCCAGCAGCTTAGGAAGCCAATCCACTAACTATGGCTACACCTTC.

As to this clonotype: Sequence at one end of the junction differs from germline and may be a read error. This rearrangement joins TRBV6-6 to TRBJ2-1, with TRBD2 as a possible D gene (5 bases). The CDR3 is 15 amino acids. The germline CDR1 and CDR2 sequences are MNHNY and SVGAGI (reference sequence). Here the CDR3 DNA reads TGTGCCAGCAGTGCCGATAATCAGGTAGAGGGAGAGCAGATCTTC. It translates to CASSADNQVEGEQIF.

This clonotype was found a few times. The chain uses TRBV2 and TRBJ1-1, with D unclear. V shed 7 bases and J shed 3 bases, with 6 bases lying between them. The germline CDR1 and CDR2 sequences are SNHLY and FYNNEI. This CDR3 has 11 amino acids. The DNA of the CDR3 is TGTGCCAGCAACGTACACACTGAAGCTTTCTTT. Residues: CASNVHTEAFF.

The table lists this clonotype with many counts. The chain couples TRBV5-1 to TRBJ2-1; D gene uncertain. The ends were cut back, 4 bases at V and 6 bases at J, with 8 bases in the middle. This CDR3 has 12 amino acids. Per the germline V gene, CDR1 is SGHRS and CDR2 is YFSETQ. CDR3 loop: CASSPPGNEQFF. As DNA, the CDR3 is TGCGCCAGCAGCCCCCCGGGCAATGAGCAGTTCTTC. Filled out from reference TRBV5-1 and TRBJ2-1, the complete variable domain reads KAGVTQTPRYLIKTRGQQVTLSCSPISGHRSVSWYQQTPGQGLQFLFEYFSETQRNKGNFPGRFSGRQFSNSRSEMNVSTLELGDSALYLCASSPPGNEQFFGPGTRLTVL.

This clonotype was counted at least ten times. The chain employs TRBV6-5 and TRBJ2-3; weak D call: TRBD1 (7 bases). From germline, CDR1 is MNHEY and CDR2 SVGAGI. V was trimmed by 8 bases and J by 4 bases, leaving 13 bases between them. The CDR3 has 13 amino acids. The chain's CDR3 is CASGGTASDTQYF. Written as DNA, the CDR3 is TGTGCCAGCGGCGGGACAGCTTCAGATACGCAGTATTTT.

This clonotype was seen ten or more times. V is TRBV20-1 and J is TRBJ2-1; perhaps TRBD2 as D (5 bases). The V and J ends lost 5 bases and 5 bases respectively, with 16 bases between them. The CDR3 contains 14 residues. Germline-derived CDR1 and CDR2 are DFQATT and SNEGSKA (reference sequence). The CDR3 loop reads CSAQDGTRNNEQFF. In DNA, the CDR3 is TGCAGTGCTCAAGACGGAACTAGAAACAATGAGCAGTTCTTC.

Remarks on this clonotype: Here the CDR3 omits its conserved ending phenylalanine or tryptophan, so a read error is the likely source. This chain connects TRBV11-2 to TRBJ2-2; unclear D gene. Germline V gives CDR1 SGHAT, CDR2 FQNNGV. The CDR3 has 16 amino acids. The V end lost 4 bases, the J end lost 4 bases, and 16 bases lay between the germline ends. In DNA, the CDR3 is TGTGCCAGCAGCTCAATCGGGCCATCGGGCACCGGGGAGCTGTTTATT. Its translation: CASSSIGPSGTGELFI.

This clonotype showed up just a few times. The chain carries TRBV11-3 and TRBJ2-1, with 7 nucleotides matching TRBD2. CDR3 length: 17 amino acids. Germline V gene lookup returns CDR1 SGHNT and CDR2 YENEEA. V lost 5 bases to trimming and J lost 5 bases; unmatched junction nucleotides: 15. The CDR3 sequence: CASSHRPSWGGDNEQFF. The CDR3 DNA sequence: TGTGCCAGCAGCCACCGCCCGTCATGGGGGGGGGACAATGAGCAGTTCTTC.

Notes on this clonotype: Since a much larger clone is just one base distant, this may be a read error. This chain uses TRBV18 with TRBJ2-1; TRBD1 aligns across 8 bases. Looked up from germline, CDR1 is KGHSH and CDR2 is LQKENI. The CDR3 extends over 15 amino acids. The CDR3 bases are TGTGCCAGCTCACAACGACAGGGGTCCTACAATGAGCAGATCTTC. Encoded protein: CASSQRQGSYNEQIF.

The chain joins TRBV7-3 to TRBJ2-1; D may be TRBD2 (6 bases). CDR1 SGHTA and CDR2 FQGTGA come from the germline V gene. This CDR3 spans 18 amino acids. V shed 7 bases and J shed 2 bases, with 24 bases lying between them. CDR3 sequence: CASNGRDAHSFTYNEQFF. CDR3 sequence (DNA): TGTGCCAGCAACGGGCGGGACGCTCATTCATTTACCTACAATGAGCAGTTCTTC.

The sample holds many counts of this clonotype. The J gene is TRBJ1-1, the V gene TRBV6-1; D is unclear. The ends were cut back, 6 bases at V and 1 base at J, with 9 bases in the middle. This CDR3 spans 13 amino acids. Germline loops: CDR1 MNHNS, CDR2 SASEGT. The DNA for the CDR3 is TGTGCCAGCAGCGAACCATGGAACACTGAAGCTTTCTTT. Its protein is CASSEPWNTEAFF.

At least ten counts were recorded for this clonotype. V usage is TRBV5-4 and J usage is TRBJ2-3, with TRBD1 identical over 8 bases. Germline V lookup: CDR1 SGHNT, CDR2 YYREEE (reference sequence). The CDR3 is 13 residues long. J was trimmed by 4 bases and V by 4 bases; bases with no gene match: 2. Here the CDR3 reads CASSGGQADTQYF. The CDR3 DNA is TGTGCCAGCAGCGGGGGACAGGCAGATACGCAGTATTTT.

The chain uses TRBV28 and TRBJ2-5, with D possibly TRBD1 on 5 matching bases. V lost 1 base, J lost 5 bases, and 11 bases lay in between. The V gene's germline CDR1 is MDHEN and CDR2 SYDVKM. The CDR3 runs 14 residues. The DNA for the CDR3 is TGTGCCAGCAGTTTATTAGGGGTTCGGGAGACCCAGTACTTC. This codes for CASSLLGVRETQYF.

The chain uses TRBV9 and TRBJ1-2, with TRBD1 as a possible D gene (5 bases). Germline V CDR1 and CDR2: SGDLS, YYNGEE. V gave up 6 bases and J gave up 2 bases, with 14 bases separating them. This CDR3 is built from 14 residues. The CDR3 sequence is CASKPGQANYGYTF. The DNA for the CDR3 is TGTGCCAGCAAACCGGGGCAAGCGAACTATGGCTACACCTTC.

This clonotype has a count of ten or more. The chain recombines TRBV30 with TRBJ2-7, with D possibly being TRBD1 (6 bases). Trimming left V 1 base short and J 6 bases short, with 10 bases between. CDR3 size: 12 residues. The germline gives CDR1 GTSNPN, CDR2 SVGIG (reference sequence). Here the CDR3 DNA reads TGTGCCTGGAGTGAGGTGGGGGCCGAGCAGTACTTC. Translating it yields CAWSEVGAEQYF.

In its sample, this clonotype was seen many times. The DNA of the CDR3 is TGTGCCATCAGTGAAGAGGCGGGAACCGAAGAGACCCAGTACTTC. This gives the protein CAISEEAGTEETQYF. The chain carries TRBV10-3 and TRBJ2-5; weak D call: TRBD2 (6 bases). This CDR3 spans 15 amino acids. Germline assignment: CDR1 ENHRY and CDR2 SYGVKD. V dropped 3 bases and J dropped 3 bases, with 14 bases sitting between them.

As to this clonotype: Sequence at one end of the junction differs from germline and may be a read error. The CDR3 protein is CASSPLITTSGRRNF. For the CDR3, the DNA is TGCGCCAGCAGTCCACTCATTACCACTAGCGGGAGGAGGAATTTT. V usage is TRBV5-1 and J usage is TRBJ2-3; TRBD2 matches at 12 bases. The CDR3 totals 15 residues. Per the germline V gene, CDR1 is SGHRS and CDR2 is YFSETQ.

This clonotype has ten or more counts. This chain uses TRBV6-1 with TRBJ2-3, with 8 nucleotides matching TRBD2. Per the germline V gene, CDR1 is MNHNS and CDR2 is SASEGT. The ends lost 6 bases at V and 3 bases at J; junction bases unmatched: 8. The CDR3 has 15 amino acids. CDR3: CASRDPGGPTDTQYF. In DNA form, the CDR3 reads TGTGCCAGCAGAGATCCGGGAGGGCCGACAGATACGCAGTATTTT.

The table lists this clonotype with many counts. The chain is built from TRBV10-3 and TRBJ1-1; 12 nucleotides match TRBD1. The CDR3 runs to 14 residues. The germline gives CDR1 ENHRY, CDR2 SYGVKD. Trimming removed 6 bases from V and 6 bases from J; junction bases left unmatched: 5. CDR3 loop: CAIRRGQGAPEAFF. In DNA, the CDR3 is TGTGCCATCAGGAGGGGACAGGGGGCTCCTGAAGCTTTCTTT.

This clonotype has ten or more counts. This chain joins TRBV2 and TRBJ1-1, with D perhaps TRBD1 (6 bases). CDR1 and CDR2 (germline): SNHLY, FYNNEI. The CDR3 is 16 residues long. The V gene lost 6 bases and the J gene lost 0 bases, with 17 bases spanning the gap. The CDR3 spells CASRVGGGLMNTEAFF. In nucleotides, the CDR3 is TGTGCCAGCAGAGTAGGGGGAGGGCTAATGAACACTGAAGCTTTCTTT.

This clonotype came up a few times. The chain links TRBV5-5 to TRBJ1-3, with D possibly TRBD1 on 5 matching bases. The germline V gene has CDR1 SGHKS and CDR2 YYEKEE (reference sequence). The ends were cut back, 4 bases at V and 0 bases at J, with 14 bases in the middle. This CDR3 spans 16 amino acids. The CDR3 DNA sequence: TGTGCCAGCAGCGGGCACAGGCTCCGCTCTGGAAACACCATATATTTT. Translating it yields CASSGHRLRSGNTIYF.

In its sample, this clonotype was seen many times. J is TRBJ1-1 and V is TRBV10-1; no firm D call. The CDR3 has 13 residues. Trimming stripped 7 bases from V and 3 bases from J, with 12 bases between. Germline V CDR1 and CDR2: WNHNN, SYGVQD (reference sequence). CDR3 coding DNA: TGCGCCAGCACCTCCAAGGAGGACACTGAAGCTTTCTTT. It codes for CASTSKEDTEAFF.